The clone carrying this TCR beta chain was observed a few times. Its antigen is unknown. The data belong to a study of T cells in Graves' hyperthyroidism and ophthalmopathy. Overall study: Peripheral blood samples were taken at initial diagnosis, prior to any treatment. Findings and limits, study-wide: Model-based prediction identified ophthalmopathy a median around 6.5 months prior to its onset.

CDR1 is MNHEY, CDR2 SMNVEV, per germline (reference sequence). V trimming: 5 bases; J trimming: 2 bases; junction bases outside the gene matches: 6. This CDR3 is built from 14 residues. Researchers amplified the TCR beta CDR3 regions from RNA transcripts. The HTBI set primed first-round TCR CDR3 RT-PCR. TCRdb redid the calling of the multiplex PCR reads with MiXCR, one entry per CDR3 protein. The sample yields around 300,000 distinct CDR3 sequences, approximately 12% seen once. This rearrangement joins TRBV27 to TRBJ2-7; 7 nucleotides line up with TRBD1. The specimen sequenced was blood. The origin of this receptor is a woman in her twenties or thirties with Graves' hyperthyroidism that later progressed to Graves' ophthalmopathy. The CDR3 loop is CASSTTGLPYEQYF. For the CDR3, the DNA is TGTGCCAGCAGTACGACAGGGCTCCCCTACGAGCAGTACTTC.